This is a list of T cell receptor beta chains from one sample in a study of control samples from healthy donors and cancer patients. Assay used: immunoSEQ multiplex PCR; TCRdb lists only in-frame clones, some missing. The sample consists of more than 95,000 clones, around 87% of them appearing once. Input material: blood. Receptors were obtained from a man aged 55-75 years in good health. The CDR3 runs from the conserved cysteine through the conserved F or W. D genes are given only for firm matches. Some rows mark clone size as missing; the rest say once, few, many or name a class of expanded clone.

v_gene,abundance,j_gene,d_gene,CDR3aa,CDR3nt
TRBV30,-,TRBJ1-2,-,CAWSKGWDGYTF,TGTGCCTGGAGCAAAGGATGGGATGGCTACACCTTC
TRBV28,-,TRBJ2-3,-,CASSDTQYF,TGTGCCAGCAGTGATACGCAGTATTTT
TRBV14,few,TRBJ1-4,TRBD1,CASSRSGGIGSEKLFF,TGTGCCAGCAGCCGGTCAGGGGGAATTGGTAGTGAAAAACTGTTTTTT
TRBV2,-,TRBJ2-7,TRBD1,CASRTGTVVYEQYF,TGTGCCAGCAGAACCGGGACAGTAGTCTACGAGCAGTACTTC
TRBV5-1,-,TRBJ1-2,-,CASSLLAGVVPGYTF,TGCGCCAGCAGCTTGTTGGCAGGGGTGGTACCCGGCTACACCTTC
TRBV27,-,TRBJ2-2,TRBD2,CASSFSGTSGGVTGELFF,TGTGCCAGCAGTTTTTCCGGGACTAGCGGGGGGGTCACCGGGGAGCTGTTTTTT
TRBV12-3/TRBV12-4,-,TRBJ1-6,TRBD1,CASRTTGESPLHF,TGTGCCAGCAGGACGACAGGGGAATCACCCCTCCACTTT
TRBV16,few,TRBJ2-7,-,CASSQLLDSYEQYF,TGTGCCAGCAGCCAACTGCTGGACTCCTACGAGCAGTACTTC
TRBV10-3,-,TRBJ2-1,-,CAISAAEEQFF,TGTGCCATCAGTGCGGCAGAGGAGCAGTTCTTC
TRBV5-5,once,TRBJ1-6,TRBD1,CASSPVGQSNSPLHF,TGTGCCAGCAGCCCCGTGGGACAGTCAAATTCACCCCTCCACTTT
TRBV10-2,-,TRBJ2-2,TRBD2,CASSILAGGPSGGELFF,TGCGCCAGCAGTATTCTGGCGGGGGGGCCTTCTGGCGGGGAGCTGTTTTTT
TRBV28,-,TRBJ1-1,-,CASSVPPFTGRAFF,TGTGCCAGCAGCGTGCCTCCTTTTACAGGGAGAGCTTTCTTT
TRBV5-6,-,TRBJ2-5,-,CASSLKTLGETQYF,TGTGCCAGCAGCTTAAAAACCCTCGGGGAGACCCAGTACTTC
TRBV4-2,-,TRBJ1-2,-,CASSQDGQGMRGYTF,TGTGCCAGCAGCCAAGATGGTCAGGGGATGAGAGGCTACACCTTC
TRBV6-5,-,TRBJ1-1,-,CASSYGPGTTEAFF,TGTGCCAGCAGTTACGGTCCAGGGACCACTGAAGCTTTCTTT
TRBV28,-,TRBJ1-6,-,CASSLSGTQGLFSPLHF,TGTGCCAGCAGTCTCTCCGGGACCCAGGGCCTTTTTTCACCCCTCCACTTT
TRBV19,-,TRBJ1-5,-,CASSIDLGGTSNQPQHF,TGTGCCAGTAGTATAGATCTGGGGGGCACAAGCAATCAGCCCCAGCATTTT
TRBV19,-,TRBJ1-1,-,CASTDLTENSEAFF,TGTGCCAGTACTGACCTCACGGAAAACAGTGAAGCTTTCTTT
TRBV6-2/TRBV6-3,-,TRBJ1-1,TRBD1,CASSYRQGARAFF,TGTGCCAGCAGTTACCGCCAGGGGGCGCGGGCTTTCTTT
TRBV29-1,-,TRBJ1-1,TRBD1,CSVSRGLENTEAFF,TGCAGCGTTTCCAGGGGGCTTGAGAACACTGAAGCTTTCTTT
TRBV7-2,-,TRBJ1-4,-,CASSPQGSLGKLFF,TGTGCCAGCAGCCCTCAGGGGTCTCTAGGAAAACTGTTTTTT
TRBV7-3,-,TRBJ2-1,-,CASSLSQTGSYNEQFF,TGTGCCAGCAGCTTGTCCCAAACAGGGTCATACAATGAGCAGTTCTTC